The 8 T cell receptor beta chains listed next were all sequenced from one sample in a study of cytomegalovirus exposure and HLA in healthy donors. The PCR ran on 60 Vbeta and 13 Jbeta primers. Sequencing used immunoSEQ multiplex PCR; TCRdb keeps in-frame clones, though not all of them. The sample gives roughly 97,000 clones, about three quarters of which show up once; around 6.1% is in the top ten. The specimen sequenced was PBMCs. These receptors were collected from a man aged 55 to 70 in good health and CMV-seropositive.

The CDR3 is CASSPAGHYQETQYF. The DNA for the CDR3 is TGTGCCAGTAGTCCCGCAGGCCATTACCAAGAGACCCAGTACTTC. This chain links TRBV19 with TRBJ2-5, with no clear D. Per the germline V gene, CDR1 is LNHDA and CDR2 is SQIVND (reference sequence). Trimming shortened V by 5 bases and J by 0 bases, and 13 bases separated the two germline ends. This CDR3 contains 15 residues.

This clone was found once. This chain joins TRBV6-5 and TRBJ2-3; 13 nucleotides agree with TRBD2. There are 15 residues in the CDR3. The V gene end was trimmed by 6 bases and the J gene end by 2 bases; junction bases not matched to a gene: 2. Germline CDR1 is MNHEY and CDR2 is SVGAGI. CDR3 in amino acids: CASRLAGGLTDTQYF. CDR3 bases: TGTGCCAGCAGACTAGCGGGGGGGCTCACAGATACGCAGTATTTT.

A few counts support this clone. CDR3 residues: CASSLLYRLQETQYF. The DNA of the CDR3 is TGTGCCAGCAGCCTACTATATAGACTTCAAGAGACCCAGTACTTC. The J gene is TRBJ2-5, the V gene TRBV6-6, with D uncertain. Germline CDR1 MNHNY, CDR2 SVGAGI (reference sequence). Trimming pared 6 bases from V and 2 bases from J, leaving 16 bases between. The CDR3 runs to 15 residues.

CDR3 sequence: CASSVGPQGGVYEQYF. CDR3 nucleotides: TGTGCCAGCAGCGTAGGCCCTCAAGGCGGGGTCTACGAGCAGTACTTC. V and J are TRBV9 and TRBJ2-7; perhaps TRBD2 as D (6 bases). Germline values: CDR1 SGDLS, CDR2 YYNGEE. The CDR3 is made up of 16 amino acids. V was clipped by 0 bases and J by 3 bases, with 16 bases between them. Supplemented by reference TRBV9 and TRBJ2-7, the full variable domain reads DSGVTQTPKHLITATGQRVTLRCSPRSGDLSVYWYQQSLDQGLQFLIQYYNGEERAKGNILERFSAQQFPDLHSELNLSSLELGDSALYFCASSVGPQGGVYEQYFGPGTRLTVT.

The V call is TRBV11-2, the J call TRBJ2-1; D may be TRBD2 (6 bases). Trimming cost V 3 bases and J 3 bases, with 9 bases left between them. Germline assignment: CDR1 SGHAT and CDR2 FQNNGV. This CDR3 is built from 14 residues. CDR3 amino acids: CASSFRDFYNEQFF. In DNA, the CDR3 is TGTGCCAGCAGCTTCCGGGACTTCTACAATGAGCAGTTCTTC.

The J gene is TRBJ1-1, the V gene TRBV2; a weak D match, TRBD1 (6 bases). Germline CDR1 reads SNHLY; CDR2 reads FYNNEI. The CDR3 sequence is 14 residues long. V was shortened by 1 base and J by 4 bases, with 10 bases between the two germline ends. CDR3 in DNA: TGTGCCAGCAGTGAAGTGACAGGCCGCACTGAAGCTTTCTTT. Residues: CASSEVTGRTEAFF.

V and J are TRBV19 and TRBJ2-7; a possible D gene is TRBD1 (6 bases). There are 13 residues in the CDR3. V was pared by 6 bases and J by 4 bases, with 13 bases between. Germline CDR1 is LNHDA and CDR2 is SQIVND (reference sequence). As DNA, the CDR3 is TGTGCCAGTAGCTTAGGACAGAGTTACGAGCAGTACTTC. The encoded protein is CASSLGQSYEQYF.

This chain links TRBV19 with TRBJ1-5; no firm D call. Germline loops: CDR1 LNHDA, CDR2 SQIVND (reference sequence). CDR3 size: 13 residues. The V end lost 5 bases, the J end lost 0 bases, and 5 bases lay between the germline ends. CDR3 sequence reads: CASSPVSNQPQHF. In nucleotides, the CDR3 is TGTGCCAGTAGTCCTGTTAGCAATCAGCCCCAGCATTTT.